Listed here are 24 T cell receptor beta chains from one sample, sequenced in a study of CD8+ T cells in alopecia areata. TCR sequencing used cDNA made by reverse transcription of extracted RNA. Data came from immunoSEQ multiplex PCR; TCRdb stores just in-frame clones and leaves some out. Of 150,000 to 250,000 clones listed, approximately 60% were seen once; the top ten hold approximately 3.4%. The treatment was: oral pan-JAK inhibitor, 5-10 mg twice daily. The sample here was CD4+ T cells sorted from blood, taken at week 4, from a patient treated with tofacitinib. These receptors were taken from a human donor with alopecia areata.

The chain employs TRBV29-1 and TRBJ1-2; tentative D call: TRBD1 (6 bases). Per germline, CDR1 SQVTM and CDR2 ANQGSEA. The CDR3 sequence is 14 residues long. The ends were cut back, 2 bases at V and 4 bases at J, with 14 bases in the middle. In nucleotides, the CDR3 is TGCAGCGTTGAAAGGGGGTCTTTCGGCTATGGCTACACCTTC. Protein sequence: CSVERGSFGYGYTF.

The chain's CDR3 is CASSPDPPGLNQPQHF. In DNA, the CDR3 is TGTGCCAGCTCACCTGACCCCCCCGGCCTCAATCAGCCCCAGCATTTT. The V and J genes are TRBV18 and TRBJ1-5; the D is unclear. V lost 3 bases and J 3 bases, leaving 15 bases between the germline ends. The CDR3 contains 16 residues. Germline values: CDR1 KGHSH, CDR2 LQKENI.

The chain recombines TRBV18 with TRBJ1-1; D perhaps matches TRBD1 (6 bases). The CDR3 extends over 16 amino acids. CDR1 KGHSH and CDR2 LQKENI come from the germline V gene. Trimming removed 0 bases at V and 1 base at J, with 12 bases between. CDR3 bases: TGTGCCAGCTCACCACCGTGGGACACCCGGAACACTGAAGCTTTCTTT. It is translated as CASSPPWDTRNTEAFF.

This chain connects TRBV7-2 to TRBJ2-3, with TRBD2 as a possible D gene (6 bases). The germline V and J ends were trimmed by 5 bases and 3 bases, with 18 bases remaining between them. The CDR3 sequence is 16 residues long. Per the germline V gene, CDR1 is SGHTA and CDR2 is FQGNSA. The DNA for the CDR3 is TGTGCCAGCAGCCGATCCCGGCTAGCGAGAACAGATACGCAGTATTTT. This translates into CASSRSRLARTDTQYF.

The chain is built from TRBV25-1 and TRBJ1-1; D unresolved. Germline lookup yields CDR1 MGHDK and CDR2 SYGVNS. The CDR3 is 15 residues long. V lost 2 bases to trimming and J lost 5 bases, with 15 bases between them. The CDR3 DNA reads TGTGCCAGCAGTGAAATGGGAGGCAGGACGACTGAAGCTTTCTTT. Translation: CASSEMGGRTTEAFF.

The chain combines TRBV5-6 with TRBJ2-4; D is unclear. Germline V gives CDR1 SGHDT, CDR2 YYEEEE. Trimming cost V 0 bases and J 8 bases, with 6 bases left between them. The CDR3 sequence is 12 residues long. CDR3 residues: CASSLARDIQYF. Here the CDR3 DNA reads TGTGCCAGCAGCTTGGCCCGAGACATTCAGTACTTC.

A single count supports this clone. This sequence joins TRBV28 and TRBJ2-5; D is possibly TRBD2 (6 bases). V lost 6 bases to trimming and J lost 2 bases, with 10 bases between them. Germline-derived CDR1 and CDR2 are MDHEN and SYDVKM. The CDR3 is 13 amino acids. CDR3 amino acids: CASRGGGQETQYF. The CDR3 DNA sequence: TGTGCCAGCAGGGGTGGGGGGCAAGAGACCCAGTACTTC.

The rearrangement uses TRBV30 and TRBJ1-2, with 8 bases identical to TRBD1. Germline V gene data show CDR1 as GTSNPN and CDR2 as SVGIG (reference sequence). This CDR3 is 14 amino acids long. With V trimmed by 4 bases and J by 6 bases, 10 bases remained unmatched. The CDR3 DNA sequence: TGTGCCTGGAACCCCCGACAGGGGAGGGATGGCTACACCTTC. Its translation: CAWNPRQGRDGYTF.

This clone showed up just a few times. In DNA, the CDR3 is TGTGCCAGCAGGATGGATGGGGGGAACTATGGCTACACCTTC. This encodes CASRMDGGNYGYTF. The V call is TRBV2, the J call TRBJ1-2; maybe TRBD1 (5 bases). Germline V gene sequence: CDR1 SNHLY, CDR2 FYNNEI. V shed 6 bases and J shed 2 bases, with 13 bases lying between them. This CDR3 spans 14 amino acids. The variable domain in full, with the rest retrieved from reference TRBV2 and TRBJ1-2, is EPEVTQTPSHQVTQMGQEVILRCVPISNHLYFYWYRQILGQKVEFLVSFYNNEISEKSEIFDDQFSVERPDGSNFTLKIRSTKLEDSAMYFCASRMDGGNYGYTFGSGTRLTVV.

This chain joins TRBV29-1 and TRBJ2-1; 10 positions agree with TRBD2. The germline CDR1 and CDR2 sequences are SQVTM and ANQGSEA. The CDR3 extends over 14 amino acids. V lost 6 bases and J lost 9; bases outside the gene matches: 11. The DNA for the CDR3 is TGCAGCGTCACAGCGGGGGGGAGCCCCAGTGAGCAGTTCTTC. Residues: CSVTAGGSPSEQFF.

The J gene is TRBJ2-3, the V gene TRBV6-5; tentatively, D is TRBD1 (6 bases). CDR3 length: 14 amino acids. The V gene lost 1 base and the J gene lost 8 bases, with 13 bases spanning the gap. Germline V gives CDR1 MNHEY, CDR2 SVGAGI. The CDR3 reads CASSYLQGSGTQYF. Here the CDR3 DNA reads TGTGCCAGCAGTTACTTGCAGGGGTCGGGTACGCAGTATTTT.

This sequence joins TRBV5-1 and TRBJ2-2; TRBD2 matches 9 bases. The CDR3 runs to 15 residues. Trimming at V came to 4 bases and at J to 4 bases, leaving 5 bases not matched to a gene. Germline assignment: CDR1 SGHRS and CDR2 YFSETQ. CDR3 sequence reads: CASSTGTSLTGELFF. CDR3 nucleotides: TGCGCCAGCAGCACCGGGACTAGCCTCACCGGGGAGCTGTTTTTT.

The chain recombines TRBV18 with TRBJ1-5; D is uncertain. Germline assignment: CDR1 KGHSH and CDR2 LQKENI. V was pared by 3 bases and J by 6 bases, with 12 bases between. This CDR3 is 14 amino acids long. CDR3 DNA sequence: TGTGCCAGCTCACCTGTAGGGAAGGGTCAGCCCCAGCATTTT. This encodes CASSPVGKGQPQHF.

This clone was recorded a few times. This rearrangement joins TRBV29-1 to TRBJ1-1; D gene unclear. Trimming took off 1 base at V and 10 bases at J, with 13 bases between the two ends. Germline V CDR1 and CDR2: SQVTM, ANQGSEA. CDR3 length: 12 amino acids. The CDR3 nucleotides read TGCAGCGTTGAAGGGCAGGCCATAGGAGCTTTCTTT. Translating it yields CSVEGQAIGAFF.

The rearrangement joins TRBV18 to TRBJ1-5; 7 positions agree with TRBD1. The trim removed 3 bases at V and 2 bases at J, leaving 4 bases unmatched. The CDR3 length is 15 residues. CDR1 and CDR2 (germline): KGHSH, LQKENI. The chain's CDR3 is CASSPTGSGNQPQHF. CDR3 nucleotide sequence: TGTGCCAGCTCACCGACAGGGAGTGGCAATCAGCCCCAGCATTTT.

A remark on this clone: Different DNA sequences within this sample yield the same CDR3. The chain has TRBV7-2 and TRBJ2-7; D gene uncertain. With 5 bases removed from V and 3 bases from J, the gap between germline ends came to 5 bases. Germline V gene data show CDR1 as SGHTA and CDR2 as FQGNSA. The CDR3 consists of 11 residues. In nucleotides, the CDR3 is TGTGCCAGCAGCCTCAACTACGAGCAGTACTTC. Residues: CASSLNYEQYF.

This chain links TRBV4-2 with TRBJ2-3, with 7 nucleotides matching TRBD2. V trimming: 4 bases; J trimming: 1 base; junction bases outside the gene matches: 14. This CDR3 has 18 residues. Germline CDR1 and CDR2: LGHNA and YNFKEQ. This CDR3 reads CASSLNGAAGTRTDTQYF. The CDR3 DNA sequence: TGTGCCAGCAGCCTGAATGGGGCAGCGGGGACCCGCACAGATACGCAGTATTTT.

The chain joins TRBV4-1 to TRBJ2-3, with 9 bases lining up with TRBD2. CDR3 size: 17 residues. V shed 4 bases and J 4 bases; nucleotides not matched to a gene: 12. The germline V gene encodes CDR1 MGHRA and CDR2 YSYEKL. In DNA form, the CDR3 reads TGCGCCAGCAGCCGTCGGTTCGGCGGGGGGGAGTCAGATACGCAGTATTTT. This encodes CASSRRFGGGESDTQYF.

The chain recombines TRBV7-2 with TRBJ1-1; D gene ambiguous. Germline V gives CDR1 SGHTA, CDR2 FQGNSA. The CDR3 consists of 15 residues. Trimming left V 5 bases short and J 3 bases short, with 16 bases between. CDR3 residues: CASSASGSIDTEAFF. DNA of the CDR3: TGTGCCAGCAGCGCCAGTGGGTCGATAGACACTGAAGCTTTCTTT. The variable domain in full, with the rest retrieved from reference TRBV7-2 and TRBJ1-1, is GAGVSQSPSNKVTEKGKDVELRCDPISGHTALYWYRQSLGQGLEFLIYFQGNSAPDKSGLPSDRFSAERTGGSVSTLTIQRTQQEDSAVYLCASSASGSIDTEAFFGQGTRLTVV.

This clone was counted a few times. V gene TRBV30 combines with J gene TRBJ2-1; D remains unclear. V dropped 3 bases and J dropped 5 bases, with 5 bases sitting between them. CDR1 is GTSNPN, CDR2 SVGIG, per germline (reference sequence). The CDR3 extends over 11 amino acids. The CDR3 protein is CAWRGHNEQFF. CDR3 coding DNA: TGTGCCTGGAGGGGTCACAATGAGCAGTTCTTC.

This clone was seen a few times. The chain is built from TRBV2 and TRBJ2-3; unclear D gene. Trimming pared 4 bases from V and 0 bases from J, leaving 8 bases between. This CDR3 region has 14 residues. Germline values: CDR1 SNHLY, CDR2 FYNNEI. The CDR3 region has the DNA TGTGCCAGCAGTGGTGTAACTAGCACAGATACGCAGTATTTT. Translated, it gives CASSGVTSTDTQYF.

The V gene is TRBV29-1, the J gene TRBJ1-1; the D is unclear. Germline CDR1 and CDR2: SQVTM and ANQGSEA. The CDR3 loop spans 10 amino acids. With 4 bases removed from V and 8 bases from J, the gap between germline ends came to 8 bases. The CDR3 DNA sequence: TGCAGCGTTGGGAACAAGGAAGCTTTCTTT. Amino acid sequence: CSVGNKEAFF.

The V gene is TRBV30, the J gene TRBJ2-1, with D perhaps matching TRBD2 (5 bases). V shed 3 bases and J shed 4 bases, with 7 bases lying between them. Germline CDR1 reads GTSNPN; CDR2 reads SVGIG (reference sequence). This CDR3 is 12 amino acids long. The CDR3 spells CAWRGSYNEQFF. The CDR3 region has the DNA TGTGCCTGGAGGGGGAGTTACAATGAGCAGTTCTTC. Looking up the rest from reference TRBV30 and TRBJ2-1 gives the full variable domain: SQTIHQWPATLVQPVGSPLSLECTVEGTSNPNLYWYRQAAGRGLQLLFYSVGIGQISSEVPQNLSASRPQDRQFILSSKKLLLSDSGFYLCAWRGSYNEQFFGPGTRLTVL.

This chain connects TRBV2 to TRBJ2-4, with a weak D call TRBD1 (5 bases). V lost 2 bases and J lost 6, with 11 bases in between. The CDR3 is made up of 14 amino acids. Per the germline V gene, CDR1 is SNHLY and CDR2 is FYNNEI. The CDR3 DNA reads as TGTGCCAGCAGTGAATTCGGCCAGGGAAACATTCAGTACTTC. Protein: CASSEFGQGNIQYF. Using reference TRBV2 and TRBJ2-4 for the parts outside the CDR3, the full variable domain is EPEVTQTPSHQVTQMGQEVILRCVPISNHLYFYWYRQILGQKVEFLVSFYNNEISEKSEIFDDQFSVERPDGSNFTLKIRSTKLEDSAMYFCASSEFGQGNIQYFGAGTRLSVL.